These T cell receptor beta chains were read from a single sample in a study of blood T cell repertoires in COVID-19. Measured with immunoSEQ multiplex PCR; TCRdb has only the in-frame clones, and not every one. The sample shows about 28,000 clones, roughly 89% of them seen only once. The specimen sequenced was peripheral blood. The receptors were sampled from a human donor in a cohort sampled during active COVID-19. Both conserved end residues are part of each CDR3. D genes are given only for firm matches. A clone size is listed for some rows: how often the clone was seen (once, few, many), or a class if it is expanded.

CDR3 | V | D | size | J
CASSGATYEQYF | TRBV9 | NA | NA | TRBJ2-7
CASTGQGGSDTEAFF | TRBV6-6 | TRBD1 | NA | TRBJ1-1
CASSRTSGGAYEQFF | TRBV6-6 | TRBD2 | NA | TRBJ2-1
CASSATGGSGYTF | TRBV7-2 | TRBD1 | NA | TRBJ1-2
CASSLVDTTEAFF | TRBV5-6 | NA | NA | TRBJ1-1
CASSLGGQGYEQYF | TRBV5-5 | TRBD1 | few | TRBJ2-7
CASSILGYDSPLHF | TRBV19 | NA | NA | TRBJ1-6
CSASRARGREGNQPQHF | TRBV20-1 | NA | NA | TRBJ1-5
CASSLILLTDTQYF | TRBV5-1 | NA | NA | TRBJ2-3
CASRDSGNTIYF | TRBV12-3/TRBV12-4 | NA | NA | TRBJ1-3
CASSSDRNNSPLHF | TRBV6-5 | NA | NA | TRBJ1-6
CASSGRGSYNEQFF | TRBV23-1 | NA | NA | TRBJ2-1
CASSLKTGTEAFF | TRBV27 | NA | NA | TRBJ1-1
CANARREEETQYF | TRBV2 | NA | NA | TRBJ2-5
CASSQDRSGGAADTQYF | TRBV4-2 | TRBD2 | NA | TRBJ2-3
CASSLVQAAYEQYF | TRBV7-2 | NA | NA | TRBJ2-7
CASSPQGSSTDTQYF | TRBV7-2 | NA | NA | TRBJ2-3
CASSRDSNYGYTF | TRBV10-1 | TRBD1 | NA | TRBJ1-2
CASSVLTGVRNTGELFF | TRBV4-1 | NA | NA | TRBJ2-2
CASSIGVPDEQYF | TRBV9 | NA | NA | TRBJ2-7
CASSYLTETEPQHF | TRBV6-2/TRBV6-3 | NA | NA | TRBJ1-5
CASSLSDSQETQYF | TRBV28 | NA | NA | TRBJ2-5
CASSEDAGGQPQHF | TRBV6-1 | NA | NA | TRBJ1-5
CASSASDRGRQGGYTF | TRBV9 | TRBD1 | NA | TRBJ1-2
CARSPSGGGTYNEQFF | TRBV5-3 | TRBD2 | NA | TRBJ2-1
CSVGGGYEQYF | TRBV29-1 | TRBD2 | NA | TRBJ2-7
CASSHTGTSASYEQYF | TRBV3-1/TRBV3-2 | TRBD2 | NA | TRBJ2-7
CASSPAGGPSSYNEQFF | TRBV7-4 | NA | NA | TRBJ2-1
CASSLASPGLSYEQYF | TRBV7-2 | NA | NA | TRBJ2-7
CASLGNTEAFF | TRBV6-5 | NA | NA | TRBJ1-1
CATLFTDTQYF | TRBV28 | NA | NA | TRBJ2-3
CASSIGASGSSYNEQFF | TRBV19 | TRBD2 | NA | TRBJ2-1
CASSGEGLLTDEQFF | TRBV19 | TRBD2 | NA | TRBJ2-1
CASSLRQSYEQYF | TRBV5-1 | NA | NA | TRBJ2-7
CASTYPGVGEKLFF | TRBV19 | NA | NA | TRBJ1-4
CASSVSRGNEQFF | TRBV2 | NA | NA | TRBJ2-1
CASSQEPGSSYNSPLHF | TRBV4-1 | NA | once | TRBJ1-6
CATSDRTGLLNTEAFF | TRBV24-1 | TRBD1 | NA | TRBJ1-1
CASSLVRDRVVAGQSTDTQYF | TRBV7-7 | TRBD1 | NA | TRBJ2-3
CASTTSGAKNIQYF | TRBV7-9 | NA | NA | TRBJ2-4
CASSEYEGHGYTF | TRBV25-1 | NA | NA | TRBJ1-2
CASSIAGGRYNEQFF | TRBV5-1 | TRBD2 | NA | TRBJ2-1
CASSSADNLNTEAFF | TRBV7-9 | NA | NA | TRBJ1-1